This TCR beta chain emerged from a study of T cells in localized non-small cell lung cancer. CDR1 and CDR2 from the germline V gene are MNHGY and SAAAGT. The CDR3 is 17 amino acids. V lost 2 bases to trimming and J lost 6 bases; unmatched junction nucleotides: 12. Sequencing used immunoSEQ multiplex PCR; TCRdb keeps in-frame clones, though not all of them. The data contain about 5,100 clones, around 43% of them singletons. V and J are TRBV6-8 and TRBJ2-7; 11 bases line up with TRBD1. This TCR derives from a man aged 40-75 years with stage I lung adenocarcinoma. Source: lung tumor tissue, taken before any cancer treatment. As DNA, the CDR3 is TGTGCCAGCAGTTACCCTGGGTATCGGGACAGGGGGGTCGAGCAGTACTTC. Protein sequence: CASSYPGYRDRGVEQYF.